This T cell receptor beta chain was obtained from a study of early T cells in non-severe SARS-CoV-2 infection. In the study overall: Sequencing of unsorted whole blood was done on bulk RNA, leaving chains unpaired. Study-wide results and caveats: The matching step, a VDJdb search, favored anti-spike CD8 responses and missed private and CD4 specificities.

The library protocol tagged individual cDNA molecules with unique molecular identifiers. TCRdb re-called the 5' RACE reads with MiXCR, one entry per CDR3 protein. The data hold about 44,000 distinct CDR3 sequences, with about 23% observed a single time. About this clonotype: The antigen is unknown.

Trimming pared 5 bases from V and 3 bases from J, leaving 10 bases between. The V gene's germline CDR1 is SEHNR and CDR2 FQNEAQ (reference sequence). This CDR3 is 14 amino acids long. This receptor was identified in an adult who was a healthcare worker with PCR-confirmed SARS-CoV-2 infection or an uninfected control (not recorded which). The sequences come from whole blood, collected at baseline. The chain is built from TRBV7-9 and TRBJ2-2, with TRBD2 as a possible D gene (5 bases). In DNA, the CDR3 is TGTGCCAGCAGCCCCCGGGGAGACACCGGGGAGCTGTTTTTT. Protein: CASSPRGDTGELFF.